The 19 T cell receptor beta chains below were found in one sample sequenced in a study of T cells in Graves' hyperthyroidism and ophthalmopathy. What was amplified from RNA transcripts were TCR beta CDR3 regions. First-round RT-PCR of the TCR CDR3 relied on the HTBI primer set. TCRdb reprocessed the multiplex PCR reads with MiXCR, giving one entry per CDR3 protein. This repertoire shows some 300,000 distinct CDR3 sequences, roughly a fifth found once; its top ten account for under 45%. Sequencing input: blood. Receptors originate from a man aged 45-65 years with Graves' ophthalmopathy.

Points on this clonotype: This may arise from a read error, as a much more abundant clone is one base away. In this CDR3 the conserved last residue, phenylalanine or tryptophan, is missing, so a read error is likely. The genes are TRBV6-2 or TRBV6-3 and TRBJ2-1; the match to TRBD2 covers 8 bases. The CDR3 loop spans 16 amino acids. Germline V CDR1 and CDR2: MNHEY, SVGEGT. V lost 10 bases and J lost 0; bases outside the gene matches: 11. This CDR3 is CATSSGRLSSYNEQFS. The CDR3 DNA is TGTGCCACCTCTAGCGGGCGGCTGAGCTCCTACAATGAGCAGTTCTCC.

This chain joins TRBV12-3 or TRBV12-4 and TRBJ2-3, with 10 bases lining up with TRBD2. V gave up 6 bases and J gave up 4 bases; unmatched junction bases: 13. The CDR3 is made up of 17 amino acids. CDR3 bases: TGTGCCAGCAGCCCCCGAGGTCTAGCGGGAGTTTCAGATACGCAGTATTTT. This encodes CASSPRGLAGVSDTQYF.

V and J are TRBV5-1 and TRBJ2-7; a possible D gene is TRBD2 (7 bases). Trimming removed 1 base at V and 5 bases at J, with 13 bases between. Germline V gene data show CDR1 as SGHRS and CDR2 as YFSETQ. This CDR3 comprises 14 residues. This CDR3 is CASSLSRGGDEQYF. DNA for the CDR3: TGCGCCAGCAGCTTGTCCAGGGGAGGGGACGAGCAGTACTTC. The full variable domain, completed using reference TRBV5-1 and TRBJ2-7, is KAGVTQTPRYLIKTRGQQVTLSCSPISGHRSVSWYQQTPGQGLQFLFEYFSETQRNKGNFPGRFSGRQFSNSRSEMNVSTLELGDSALYLCASSLSRGGDEQYFGPGTRLTVT.

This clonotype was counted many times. The CDR3 DNA reads TGTGCCAGCAGTGAAATACGGGACACTGAAGCTTTCTTT. Amino acid sequence: CASSEIRDTEAFF. The gene calls are TRBV2 and TRBJ1-1; D uncertain. Germline V gene lookup returns CDR1 SNHLY and CDR2 FYNNEI. Between the trimmed V and J ends, which lost 2 bases and 3 bases, there was a span of 7 bases. The CDR3 is 13 amino acids.

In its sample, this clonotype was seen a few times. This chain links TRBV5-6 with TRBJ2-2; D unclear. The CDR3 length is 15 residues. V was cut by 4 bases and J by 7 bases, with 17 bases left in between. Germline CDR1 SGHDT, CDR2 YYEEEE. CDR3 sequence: CASSISSGRFGELFF. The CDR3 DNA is TGTGCCAGCAGCATATCCTCGGGTAGATTCGGGGAGCTGTTTTTT.

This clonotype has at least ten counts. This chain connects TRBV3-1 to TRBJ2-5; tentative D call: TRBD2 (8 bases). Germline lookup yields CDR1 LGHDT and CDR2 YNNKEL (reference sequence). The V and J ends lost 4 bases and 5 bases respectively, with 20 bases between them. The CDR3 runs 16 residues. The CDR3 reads CASSLRGREAKETQYF. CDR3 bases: TGTGCCAGCAGCCTAAGGGGGCGGGAGGCAAAGGAGACCCAGTACTTC.

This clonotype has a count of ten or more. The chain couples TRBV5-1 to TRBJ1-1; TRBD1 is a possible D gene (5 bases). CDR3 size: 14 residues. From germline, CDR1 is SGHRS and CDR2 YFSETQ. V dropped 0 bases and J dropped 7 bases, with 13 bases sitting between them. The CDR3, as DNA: TGCGCCAGCAGCTTGGGGACAACGACGAATGAAGCTTTCTTT. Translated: CASSLGTTTNEAFF.

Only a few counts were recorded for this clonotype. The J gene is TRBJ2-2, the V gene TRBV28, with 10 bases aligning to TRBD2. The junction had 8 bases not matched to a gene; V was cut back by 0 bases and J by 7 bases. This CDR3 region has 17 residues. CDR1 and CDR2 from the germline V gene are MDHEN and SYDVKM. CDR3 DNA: TGTGCCAGCAGTTTATGGGCCAGCGGGAGGGCCGTCGGGGAGCTGTTTTTT. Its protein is CASSLWASGRAVGELFF.

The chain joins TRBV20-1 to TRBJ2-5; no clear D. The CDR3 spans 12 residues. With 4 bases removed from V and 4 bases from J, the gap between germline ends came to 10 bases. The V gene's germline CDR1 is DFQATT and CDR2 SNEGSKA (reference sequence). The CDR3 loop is CSATSSRETQYF. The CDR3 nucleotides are TGCAGTGCTACCTCCTCAAGAGAGACCCAGTACTTC.

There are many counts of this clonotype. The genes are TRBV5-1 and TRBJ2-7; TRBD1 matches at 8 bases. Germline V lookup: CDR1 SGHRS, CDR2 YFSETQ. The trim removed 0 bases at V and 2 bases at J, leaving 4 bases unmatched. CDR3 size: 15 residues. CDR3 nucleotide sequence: TGCGCCAGCAGCTTGGGGCAGGGGGCAGCCTACGAGCAGTACTTC. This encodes CASSLGQGAAYEQYF.

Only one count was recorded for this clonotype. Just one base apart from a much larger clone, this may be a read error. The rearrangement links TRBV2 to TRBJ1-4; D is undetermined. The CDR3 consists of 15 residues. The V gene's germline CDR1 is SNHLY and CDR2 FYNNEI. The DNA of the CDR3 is TGTGCCCGCAGTGAAGCGCAAGGGAGTAATGAAAAACTGTTTTTT. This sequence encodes CARSEAQGSNEKLFF.

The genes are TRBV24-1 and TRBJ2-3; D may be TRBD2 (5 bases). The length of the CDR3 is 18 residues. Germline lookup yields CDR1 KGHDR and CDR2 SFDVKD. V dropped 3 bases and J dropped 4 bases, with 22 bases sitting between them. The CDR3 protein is CATSDPRPGSPPPDTQYF. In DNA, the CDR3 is TGTGCCACCAGTGATCCCCGACCGGGGTCCCCTCCCCCAGATACGCAGTATTTT.

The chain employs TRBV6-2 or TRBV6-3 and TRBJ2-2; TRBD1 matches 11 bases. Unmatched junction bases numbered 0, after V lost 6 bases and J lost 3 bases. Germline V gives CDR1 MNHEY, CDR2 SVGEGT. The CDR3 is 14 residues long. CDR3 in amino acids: CASRDRGHTGELFF. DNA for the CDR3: TGTGCCAGCAGGGACAGGGGGCACACCGGGGAGCTGTTTTTT.

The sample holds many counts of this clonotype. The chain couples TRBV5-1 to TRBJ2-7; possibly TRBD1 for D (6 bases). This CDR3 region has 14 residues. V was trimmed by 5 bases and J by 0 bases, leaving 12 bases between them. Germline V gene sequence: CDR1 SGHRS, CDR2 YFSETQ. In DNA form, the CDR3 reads TGCGCCAGCAGGGGGGACACGACCTCCTACGAGCAGTACTTC. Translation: CASRGDTTSYEQYF.

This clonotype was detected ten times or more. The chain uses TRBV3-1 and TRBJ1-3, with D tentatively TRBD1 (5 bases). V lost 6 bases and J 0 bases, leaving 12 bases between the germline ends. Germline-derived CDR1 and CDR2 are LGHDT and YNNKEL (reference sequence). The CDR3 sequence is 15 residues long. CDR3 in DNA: TGTGCCAGCAGACTGGGGGTGACCTCTGGAAACACCATATATTTT. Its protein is CASRLGVTSGNTIYF.

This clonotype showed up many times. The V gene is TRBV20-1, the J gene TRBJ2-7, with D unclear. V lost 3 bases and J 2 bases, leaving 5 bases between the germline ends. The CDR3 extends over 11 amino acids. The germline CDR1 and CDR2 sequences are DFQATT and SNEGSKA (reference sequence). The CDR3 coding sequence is TGCAGTGCTAGGAGGACCTACGAGCAGTACTTC. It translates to CSARRTYEQYF.

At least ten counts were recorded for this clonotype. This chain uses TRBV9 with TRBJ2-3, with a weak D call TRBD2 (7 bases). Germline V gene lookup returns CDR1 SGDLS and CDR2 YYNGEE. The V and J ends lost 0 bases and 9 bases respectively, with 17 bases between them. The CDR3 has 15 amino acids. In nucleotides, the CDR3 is TGTGCCAGCAGCGTAGAGGCGGGAGAGGGGGTGACGCAGTATTTT. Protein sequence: CASSVEAGEGVTQYF.

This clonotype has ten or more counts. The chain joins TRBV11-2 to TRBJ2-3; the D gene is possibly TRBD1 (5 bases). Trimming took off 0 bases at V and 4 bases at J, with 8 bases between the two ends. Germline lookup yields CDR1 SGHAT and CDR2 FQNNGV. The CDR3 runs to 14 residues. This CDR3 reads CASSLEAGPDTQYF. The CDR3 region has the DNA TGTGCCAGCAGCTTAGAAGCAGGGCCAGATACGCAGTATTTT.

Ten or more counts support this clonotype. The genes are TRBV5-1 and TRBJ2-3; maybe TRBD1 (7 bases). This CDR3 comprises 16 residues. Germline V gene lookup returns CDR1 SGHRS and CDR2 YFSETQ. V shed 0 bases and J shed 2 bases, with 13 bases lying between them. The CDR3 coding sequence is TGCGCCAGCAGCTTGGCTGGGGGGACAGTCACAGATACGCAGTATTTT. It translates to CASSLAGGTVTDTQYF.